This T cell receptor beta chain was sequenced during a study of chemoradiotherapy in HPV16-positive cancers. On the study more broadly: Candidate HPV-specific clones and shared TCR motifs came from a couple of HPV16-positive patients.

As to this clone: Its target is unknown.

Findings of the study overall: The functional HPV-specific definition rests on just a couple of HPV16-positive patients. Non-HPV-specific T cells did not expand in tumors during treatment, whereas candidate HPV-specific clones and E7-related motifs did.

The assay was immunoSEQ multiplex PCR, and TCRdb's table has in-frame clones only and misses some. The sample holds a few thousand clones, roughly 80% seen once. Samples were taken several times over chemoradiotherapy. Per germline, CDR1 SGHNT and CDR2 YYREEE (reference sequence). The CDR3 runs 14 residues. V shed 5 bases, J shed 2 bases, and the junction held 5 bases outside the gene matches. The chain carries TRBV5-4 and TRBJ2-3; TRBD1 agrees at 7 bases. Sequencing was performed on tumor tissue, taken from a patient who underwent chemoradiotherapy. This TCR was recovered from a human donor with HPV-associated anogenital cancer. The CDR3 nucleotides are TGTGCCAGCAGGCAAGGGGGCATCACAGATACGCAGTATTTT. Translation: CASRQGGITDTQYF.